These 2 T cell receptor beta chains were all obtained from the same sample, sequenced in a study of post-analysis software for immune sequencing data. No antigen is known for these receptors. Incorporated into the TCR beta cDNA libraries were unique molecular identifiers, which served to reduce PCR and sequencing biases. TCRdb analysed the PCR reads with MiXCR anew, one entry per CDR3 protein. The repertoire holds approximately 730,000 distinct CDR3 sequences, with 25% to 30% as singletons. Study-level findings and limits: A handful of TRBV segments were more frequent in patients than controls; TRBV5-6, TRBV5-1 and TRBV20-1 belonged to this group.

The specimen sequenced was blood. Source of these receptors: a girl between 5 and 17 years old with multiple sclerosis.

The rearrangement uses TRBV7-2 and TRBJ2-1, with 7 bases lining up with TRBD1. Germline V lookup: CDR1 SGHTA, CDR2 FQGNSA. The V and J ends lost 0 bases and 4 bases, in that order; junction bases with no gene match: 6. The CDR3 contains 16 residues. In DNA, the CDR3 is TGTGCCAGCAGCTTAGCGTCGACAGGGTTGTACAATGAGCAGTTCTTC. Encoded protein: CASSLASTGLYNEQFF.

This clonotype was seen a handful of times. The chain is built from TRBV7-2 and TRBJ2-7; D tentatively fits TRBD1 or TRBD2 (6 bases each). Germline CDR1 reads SGHTA; CDR2 reads FQGNSA. Trimming pared 2 bases from V and 5 bases from J, leaving 13 bases between. This CDR3 has 14 amino acids. The CDR3, as DNA: TGTGCCAGCAGCTTAACGGCTCGGGGGCACGAGCAGTACTTC. Protein product: CASSLTARGHEQYF.